This T cell receptor (beta chain) came from a study of CD8 T cells in ankylosing spondylitis. Study conclusions and caveats: The disease-linked clones had a CD8+ phenotype and low blood frequencies. The study identified a TCR beta motif of roughly eight highly homologous variants that appeared characteristic of ankylosing spondylitis blood. Both synovial fluid and blood in reactive arthritis had previously been reported to carry some motif variants.

Germline values: CDR1 MNHNS, CDR2 SASEGT. There are 14 residues in the CDR3. V lost 4 bases and J 6 bases, leaving 13 bases between the germline ends. Libraries for TCR beta were made by quantitative 5'-RACE with molecular barcodes. TCRdb fed the 5' RACE reads into MiXCR, producing one record per CDR3 protein. The table includes roughly 440,000 distinct CDR3 sequences, roughly 17% detected once. This clonotype has at least ten counts. Its specificity is not known. The chain couples TRBV6-1 to TRBJ2-1; D is possibly TRBD1 or TRBD2 (6 bases each). Material: blood, either unsorted or a sorted T cell fraction (not recorded which). This TCR was recovered from a male donor with ankylosing spondylitis. The CDR3: CASSGGGQRNEQFF. The DNA for the CDR3 is TGTGCCAGCAGTGGAGGGGGGCAACGCAATGAGCAGTTCTTC.